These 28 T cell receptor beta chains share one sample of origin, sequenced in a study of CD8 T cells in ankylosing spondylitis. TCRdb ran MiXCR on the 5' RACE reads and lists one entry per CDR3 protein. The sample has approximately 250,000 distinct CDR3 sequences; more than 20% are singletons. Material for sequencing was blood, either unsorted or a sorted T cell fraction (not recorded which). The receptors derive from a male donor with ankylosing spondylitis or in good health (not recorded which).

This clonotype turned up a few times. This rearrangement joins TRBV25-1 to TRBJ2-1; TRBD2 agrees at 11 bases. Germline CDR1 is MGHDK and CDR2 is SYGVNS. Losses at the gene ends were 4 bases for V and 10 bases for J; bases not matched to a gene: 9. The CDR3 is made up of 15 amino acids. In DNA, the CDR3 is TGTGCCAGCAGTGGCGAGGTAGCGGGGGGGCGGGAGCAGTTCTTC. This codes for CASSGEVAGGREQFF.

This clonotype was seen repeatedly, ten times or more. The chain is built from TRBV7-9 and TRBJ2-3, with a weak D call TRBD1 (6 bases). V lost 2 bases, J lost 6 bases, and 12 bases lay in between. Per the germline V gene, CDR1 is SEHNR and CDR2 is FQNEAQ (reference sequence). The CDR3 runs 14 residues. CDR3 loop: CASSLRERGDTQYF. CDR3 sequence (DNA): TGTGCCAGCAGCTTAAGAGAGAGGGGGGATACGCAGTATTTT.

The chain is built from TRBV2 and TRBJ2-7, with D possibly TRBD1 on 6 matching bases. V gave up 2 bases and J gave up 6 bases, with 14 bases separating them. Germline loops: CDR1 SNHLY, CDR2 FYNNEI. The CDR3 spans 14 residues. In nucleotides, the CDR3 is TGTGCCAGCAGTGAACAGGACAGCGTACTCGAGCAGTACTTC. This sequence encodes CASSEQDSVLEQYF.

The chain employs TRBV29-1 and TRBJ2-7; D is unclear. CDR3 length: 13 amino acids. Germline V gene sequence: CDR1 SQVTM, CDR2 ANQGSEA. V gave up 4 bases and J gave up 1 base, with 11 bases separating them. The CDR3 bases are TGCAGCGTTGCTCAGGCCCGATCCTACGAGCAGTACTTC. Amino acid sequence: CSVAQARSYEQYF.

This CDR3 reads CSVEQGEGYTF. The CDR3 DNA follows: TGCAGCGTTGAACAGGGGGAAGGCTACACCTTC. This chain links TRBV29-1 with TRBJ1-2; 7 bases align to TRBD1. The trim removed 2 bases at V and 8 bases at J, leaving 2 bases unmatched. CDR1 is SQVTM and CDR2 is ANQGSEA in the germline V gene. The CDR3 is 11 amino acids.

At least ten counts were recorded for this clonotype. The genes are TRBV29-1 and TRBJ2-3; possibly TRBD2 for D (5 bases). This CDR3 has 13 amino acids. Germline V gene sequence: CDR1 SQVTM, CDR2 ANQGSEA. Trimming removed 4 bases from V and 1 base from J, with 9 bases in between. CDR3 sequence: CSVGVGGTDTQYF. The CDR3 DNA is TGCAGCGTTGGTGTCGGGGGCACAGATACGCAGTATTTT.

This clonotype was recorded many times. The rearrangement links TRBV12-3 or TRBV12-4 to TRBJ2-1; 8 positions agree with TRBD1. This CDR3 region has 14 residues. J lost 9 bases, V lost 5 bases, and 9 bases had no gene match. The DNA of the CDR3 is TGTGCCAGCAGTCCAGGACAGGGTCACTTTGAGCAGTTCTTC. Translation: CASSPGQGHFEQFF.

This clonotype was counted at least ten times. CDR3 DNA: TGCAGTGCAGACAGGGGTTCCGGAGGTGGGTCACCCCTCCACTTT. It yields the protein CSADRGSGGGSPLHF. This chain uses TRBV20-1 with TRBJ1-6; TRBD1 matches 8 bases. The V and J ends lost 6 bases and 10 bases, in that order; junction bases with no gene match: 14. The CDR3 covers 15 residues. The germline V gene has CDR1 DFQATT and CDR2 SNEGSKA (reference sequence).

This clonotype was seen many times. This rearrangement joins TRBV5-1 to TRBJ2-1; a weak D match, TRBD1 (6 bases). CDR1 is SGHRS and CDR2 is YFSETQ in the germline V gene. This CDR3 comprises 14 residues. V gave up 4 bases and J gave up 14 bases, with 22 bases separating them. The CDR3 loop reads CASSLVRGSAVEFF. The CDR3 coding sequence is TGCGCCAGCAGCCTGGTCAGGGGTAGCGCGGTCGAGTTCTTC.

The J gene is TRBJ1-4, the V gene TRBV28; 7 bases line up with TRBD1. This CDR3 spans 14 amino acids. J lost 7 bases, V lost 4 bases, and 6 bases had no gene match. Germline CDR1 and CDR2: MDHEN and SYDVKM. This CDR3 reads CASSSGTVREKLFF. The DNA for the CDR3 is TGTGCCAGCAGTTCCGGGACAGTTCGTGAAAAACTGTTTTTT.

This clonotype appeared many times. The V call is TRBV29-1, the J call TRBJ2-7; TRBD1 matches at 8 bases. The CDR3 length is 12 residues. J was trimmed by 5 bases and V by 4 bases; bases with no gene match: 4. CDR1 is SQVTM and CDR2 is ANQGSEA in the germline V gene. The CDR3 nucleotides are TGCAGCGTTGCGGACAGGGCGGACGAGCAGTACTTC. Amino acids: CSVADRADEQYF.

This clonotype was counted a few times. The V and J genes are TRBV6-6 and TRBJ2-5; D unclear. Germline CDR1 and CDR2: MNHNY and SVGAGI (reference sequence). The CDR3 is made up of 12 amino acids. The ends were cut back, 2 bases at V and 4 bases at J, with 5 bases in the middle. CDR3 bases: TGTGCCAGCAGTTACGATGGAGAGACCCAGTACTTC. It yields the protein CASSYDGETQYF.

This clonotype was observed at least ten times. The CDR3 sequence is CASTPGKDNEKLFF. The CDR3, as DNA: TGTGCCAGCACCCCTGGAAAGGATAATGAAAAACTGTTTTTT. The chain is built from TRBV2 and TRBJ1-4; no firm D call. V gave up 7 bases and J gave up 4 bases, with 13 bases separating them. Per germline, CDR1 SNHLY and CDR2 FYNNEI. This CDR3 has 14 amino acids.

The CDR3 sequence: CASSLSGGADEQYF. As DNA, the CDR3 is TGTGCCAGCAGTTTAAGCGGGGGGGCCGACGAGCAGTACTTC. The V gene is TRBV12-3 or TRBV12-4, the J gene TRBJ2-7; TRBD2 matches 10 bases. This CDR3 has 14 amino acids. V dropped 2 bases and J dropped 5; count of bases not matched to a gene: 3.

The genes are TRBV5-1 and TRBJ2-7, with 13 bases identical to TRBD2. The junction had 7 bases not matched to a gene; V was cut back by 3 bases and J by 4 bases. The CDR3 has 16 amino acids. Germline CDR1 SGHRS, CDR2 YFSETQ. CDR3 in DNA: TGCGCCAGCAGCTCCTCCGGACTAGCGGGGGCGTACGAGCAGTACTTC. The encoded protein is CASSSSGLAGAYEQYF.

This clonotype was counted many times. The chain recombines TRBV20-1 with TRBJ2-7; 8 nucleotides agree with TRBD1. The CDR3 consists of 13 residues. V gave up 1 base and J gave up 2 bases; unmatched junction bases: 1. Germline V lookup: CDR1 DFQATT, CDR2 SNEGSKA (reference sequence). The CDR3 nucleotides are TGCAGTGCTAGAGGACAGGGGACCTACGAGCAGTACTTC. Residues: CSARGQGTYEQYF.

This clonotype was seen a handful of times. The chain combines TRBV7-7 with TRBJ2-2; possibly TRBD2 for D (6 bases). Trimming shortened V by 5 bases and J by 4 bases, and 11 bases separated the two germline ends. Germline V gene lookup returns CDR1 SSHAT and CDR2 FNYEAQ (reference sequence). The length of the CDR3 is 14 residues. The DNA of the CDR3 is TGTGCCAGCAGCCCCGGGAGAGCCACCGGGGAGCTGTTTTTT. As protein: CASSPGRATGELFF.

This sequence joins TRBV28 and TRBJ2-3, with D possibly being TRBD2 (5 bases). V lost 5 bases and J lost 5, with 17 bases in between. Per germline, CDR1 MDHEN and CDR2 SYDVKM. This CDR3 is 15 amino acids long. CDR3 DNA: TGTGCCAGCAGTCTAAAACTAGTACGGGTAGATACGCAGTATTTT. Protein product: CASSLKLVRVDTQYF. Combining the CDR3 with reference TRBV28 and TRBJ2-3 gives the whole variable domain DVKVTQSSRYLVKRTGEKVFLECVQDMDHENMFWYRQDPGLGLRLIYFSYDVKMKEKGDIPEGYSVSREKKERFSLILESASTNQTSMYLCASSLKLVRVDTQYFGPGTRLTVL.

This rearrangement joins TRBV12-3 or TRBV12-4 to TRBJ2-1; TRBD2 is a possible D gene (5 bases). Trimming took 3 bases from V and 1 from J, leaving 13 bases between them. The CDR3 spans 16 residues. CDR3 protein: CASSFEVKRSYNEQFF. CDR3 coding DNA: TGTGCCAGCAGTTTCGAGGTTAAGCGGTCCTACAATGAGCAGTTCTTC.

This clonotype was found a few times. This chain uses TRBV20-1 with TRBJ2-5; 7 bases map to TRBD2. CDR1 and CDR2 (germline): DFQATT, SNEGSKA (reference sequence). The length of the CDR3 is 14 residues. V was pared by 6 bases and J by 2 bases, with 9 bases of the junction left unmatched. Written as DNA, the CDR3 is TGCAGTGCGCTGACGGGGGGACCTCAAGAGACCCAGTACTTC. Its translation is CSALTGGPQETQYF.

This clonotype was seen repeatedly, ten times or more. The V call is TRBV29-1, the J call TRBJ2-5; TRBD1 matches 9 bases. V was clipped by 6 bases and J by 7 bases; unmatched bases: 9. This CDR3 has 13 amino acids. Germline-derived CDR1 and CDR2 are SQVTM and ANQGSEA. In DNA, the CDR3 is TGCAGCGTGGGATCGACAGGGGGTGCGACCCAGTACTTC. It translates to CSVGSTGGATQYF.

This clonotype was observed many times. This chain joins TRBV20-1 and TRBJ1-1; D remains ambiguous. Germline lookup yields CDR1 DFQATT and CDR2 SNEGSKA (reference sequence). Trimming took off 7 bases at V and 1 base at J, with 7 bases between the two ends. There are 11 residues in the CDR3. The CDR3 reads CSGTANTEAFF. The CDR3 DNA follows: TGCAGTGGTACGGCGAACACTGAAGCTTTCTTT.

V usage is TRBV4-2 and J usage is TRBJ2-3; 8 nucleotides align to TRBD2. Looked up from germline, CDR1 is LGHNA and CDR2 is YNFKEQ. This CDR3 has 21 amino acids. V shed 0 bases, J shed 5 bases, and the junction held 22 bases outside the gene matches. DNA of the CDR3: TGTGCCAGCAGCCAAGATTCGAGGCGGGGGGCGACCCGAACCCGCGAAGATACGCAGTATTTT. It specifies CASSQDSRRGATRTREDTQYF.

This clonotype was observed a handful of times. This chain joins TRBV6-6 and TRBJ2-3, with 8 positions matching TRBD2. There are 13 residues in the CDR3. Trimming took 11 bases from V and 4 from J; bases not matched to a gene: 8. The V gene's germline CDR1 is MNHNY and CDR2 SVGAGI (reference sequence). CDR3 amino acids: CAGCSGDADTQYF. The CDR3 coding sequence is TGTGCCGGATGTAGCGGGGACGCAGATACGCAGTATTTT.

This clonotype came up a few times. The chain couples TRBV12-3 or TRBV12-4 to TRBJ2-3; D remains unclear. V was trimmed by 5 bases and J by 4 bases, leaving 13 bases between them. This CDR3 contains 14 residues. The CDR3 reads CASSATLGADTQYF. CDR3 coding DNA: TGTGCCAGCAGTGCAACTTTAGGCGCAGATACGCAGTATTTT.

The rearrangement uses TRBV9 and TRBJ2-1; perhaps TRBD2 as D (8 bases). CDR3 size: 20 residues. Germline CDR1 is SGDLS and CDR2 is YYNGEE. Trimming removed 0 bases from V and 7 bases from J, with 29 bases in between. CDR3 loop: CASSVAGGGYRGAGGNEQFF. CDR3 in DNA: TGTGCCAGCAGCGTAGCGGGGGGGGGCTACAGGGGAGCGGGTGGGAATGAGCAGTTCTTC. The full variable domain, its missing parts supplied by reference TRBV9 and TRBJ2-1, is DSGVTQTPKHLITATGQRVTLRCSPRSGDLSVYWYQQSLDQGLQFLIQYYNGEERAKGNILERFSAQQFPDLHSELNLSSLELGDSALYFCASSVAGGGYRGAGGNEQFFGPGTRLTVL.

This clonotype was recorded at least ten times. The CDR3 DNA sequence: TGCGCCAGCAGTGTTGGGGGCGAGCAGTACTTC. Translated: CASSVGGEQYF. This chain joins TRBV10-1 and TRBJ2-7; perhaps D is TRBD1 or TRBD2 (5 bases each). Germline V gene sequence: CDR1 WNHNN, CDR2 SYGVQD (reference sequence). This CDR3 has 11 residues. Deletions cut 4 bases from V and 6 bases from J, with 7 bases between.

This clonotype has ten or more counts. The CDR3 nucleotides read TGCAGTGCTCGAAGACTAGCGGGGAGCACAGATACGCAGTATTTT. Translated, it gives CSARRLAGSTDTQYF. The rearrangement joins TRBV20-1 to TRBJ2-3; 11 bases match TRBD2. V dropped 5 bases and J dropped 0; count of bases not matched to a gene: 4. The CDR3 is 15 amino acids. Per germline, CDR1 DFQATT and CDR2 SNEGSKA (reference sequence).